This T cell receptor (beta chain) was documented in a study of T cells in Graves' hyperthyroidism and ophthalmopathy. Notes on the study in general: Separating ophthalmopathy from stable hyperthyroidism was achieved by a 13 V-J model.

This clonotype was counted ten times or more. Its cognate antigen is unknown. The CDR3 extends over 14 amino acids. Trimming took off 0 bases at V and 6 bases at J, with 9 bases between the two ends. Per germline, CDR1 MNHNS and CDR2 SASEGT. Amplified TCR beta CDR3 regions derived from RNA transcripts. HTBI primers were the set used in a first-round RT-PCR of the TCR CDR3. Via MiXCR, TCRdb re-called the multiplex PCR reads, giving one row per CDR3 protein. The sample yields roughly 560,000 distinct CDR3 sequences, under 15% seen once. The V gene is TRBV6-1, the J gene TRBJ1-5, with no clear D. The sequencing sample was made of blood. This receptor was taken from a woman aged 40 to 50 with Graves' ophthalmopathy. The CDR3 DNA is TGTGCCAGCAGTGAAGCCACGTCAAGTCAGCCCCAGCATTTT. This encodes CASSEATSSQPQHF.